This TCR beta chain was captured in a study of T cell responses to AZD1222 COVID-19 vaccine. Comments on this clone: The antigen remains unidentified.

Profiling relied on immunoSEQ multiplex PCR, and the TCRdb table lists in-frame clones only, not all of them. This sample has approximately 89,000 clones, with 75% to 95% found just once. Study-wide results and limits: In the spike-specific TCR repertoire, nearly half reportedly target unmutated variant regions. White British donors predominated, females outnumbered males, and clonal diversity was possibly underestimated. Spike-specific TCR depth and breadth grew after two AZD1222 doses. Baseline seropositives among AZD1222 recipients totaled only 5 to 7.

Material: peripheral blood, obtained on day 0 of MenACWY control vaccination. The receptor's source is an adult in good health.

The CDR3 reads CASSLTGDQPQHF. In nucleotides, the CDR3 is TGTGCCAGCAGCCTGACAGGGGACCAGCCCCAGCATTTT. The chain couples TRBV6-5 to TRBJ1-5, with 8 positions matching TRBD1. The V gene's germline CDR1 is MNHEY and CDR2 SVGAGI. The V and J ends lost 6 bases and 7 bases, in that order; junction bases with no gene match: 5. The CDR3 consists of 13 residues.